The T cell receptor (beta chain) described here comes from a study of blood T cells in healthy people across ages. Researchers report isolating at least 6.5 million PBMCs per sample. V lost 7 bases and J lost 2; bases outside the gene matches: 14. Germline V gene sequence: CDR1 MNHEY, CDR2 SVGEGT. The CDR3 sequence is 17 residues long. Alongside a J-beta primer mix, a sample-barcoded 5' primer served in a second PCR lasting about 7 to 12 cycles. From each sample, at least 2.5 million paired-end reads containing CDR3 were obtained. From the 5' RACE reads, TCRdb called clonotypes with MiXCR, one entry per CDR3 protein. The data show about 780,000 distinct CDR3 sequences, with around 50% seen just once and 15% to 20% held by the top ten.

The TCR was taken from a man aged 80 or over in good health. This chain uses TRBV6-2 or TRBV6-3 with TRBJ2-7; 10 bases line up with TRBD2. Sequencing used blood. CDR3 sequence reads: CASKYHRSGRAPYEQYF. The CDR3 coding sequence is TGTGCCAGCAAGTACCACCGGAGCGGGAGGGCCCCCTACGAGCAGTACTTC.